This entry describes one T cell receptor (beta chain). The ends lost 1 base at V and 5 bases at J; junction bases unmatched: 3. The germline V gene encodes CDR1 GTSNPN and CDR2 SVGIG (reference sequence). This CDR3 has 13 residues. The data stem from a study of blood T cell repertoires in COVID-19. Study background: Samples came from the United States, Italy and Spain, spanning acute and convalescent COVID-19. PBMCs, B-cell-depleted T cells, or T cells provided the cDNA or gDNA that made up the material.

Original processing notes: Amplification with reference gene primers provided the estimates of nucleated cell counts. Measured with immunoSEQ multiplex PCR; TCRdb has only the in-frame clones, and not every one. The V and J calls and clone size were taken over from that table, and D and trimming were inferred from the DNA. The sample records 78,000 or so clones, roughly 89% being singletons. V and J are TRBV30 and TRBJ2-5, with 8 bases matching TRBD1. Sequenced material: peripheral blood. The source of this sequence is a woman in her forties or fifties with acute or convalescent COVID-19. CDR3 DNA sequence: TGTGCCTGGAGTGAGGACAGGGTCGAGACCCAGTACTTC. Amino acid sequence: CAWSEDRVETQYF.